Listed below are T cell receptor beta chains from one sample, sequenced in a study of shared clonotypes between healthy human individuals. Method: immunoSEQ multiplex PCR; TCRdb's copy keeps in-frame clones and lacks some. The sample yields a few million clones, approximately 95% seen once. Sequenced sample: naive CD4+ T cells from PBMCs. The receptors derive from a man aged 18 to 29 in good health. Some clones in this sample may be carry-over from other donors' samples. Both conserved end residues are part of each CDR3. D genes are given only for firm matches. Clone sizes are given selectively: once, few, many, or a class where the clone is expanded.

>NA|TRBV9|TRBJ1-1|NA
CASSARVRDSEAFF
TGTGCCAGCAGCGCAAGAGTACGGGACTCTGAAGCTTTCTTT
>NA|TRBV7-2|TRBJ1-1|TRBD1
CASSLVPGQGASAFF
TGTGCCAGCAGCTTAGTACCCGGACAGGGGGCGTCAGCTTTCTTT
>NA|TRBV7-2|TRBJ2-3|NA
CASSLGWDTQYF
TGTGCCAGCAGCTTAGGATGGGATACGCAGTATTTT
>NA|TRBV28|TRBJ1-2|NA
CASSSHSKINYGYTF
TGTGCCAGCAGTAGTCACTCGAAAATTAACTATGGCTACACCTTC
>NA|TRBV5-1|TRBJ2-7|NA
CASSRDTSYEQYF
TGCGCCAGCAGTCGGGACACTTCCTACGAGCAGTACTTC
>once|TRBV11-3|TRBJ1-3|NA
CASSLAAGPGNTIYF
TGTGCCAGCAGCTTAGCGGCGGGGCCTGGAAACACCATATATTTT
>few|TRBV7-2|TRBJ1-5|NA
CASSLIQGGGQPQHF
TGTGCCAGCAGCTTAATACAGGGTGGGGGTCAGCCCCAGCATTTT
>once|TRBV7-8|TRBJ1-2|NA
CASTPGTSHYGYTF
TGTGCCAGCACCCCCGGGACGTCTCACTATGGCTACACCTTC
>NA|TRBV7-2|TRBJ2-1|TRBD2
CASSLAGLAGLNEQFF
TGTGCCAGCAGCTTAGCGGGACTAGCGGGCCTCAATGAGCAGTTCTTC
>NA|TRBV19|TRBJ2-2|NA
CASRNRDTGELFF
TGTGCCAGTAGGAACAGGGACACCGGGGAGCTGTTTTTT
>NA|TRBV10-2|TRBJ1-2|NA
CASTNAGVYGYTF
TGCGCCAGCACCAACGCAGGGGTGTATGGCTACACCTTC
>NA|TRBV5-1|TRBJ2-1|NA
CASSLVTGGVNEQFF
TGCGCCAGCAGCTTGGTGACAGGAGGAGTTAATGAGCAGTTCTTC
>NA|TRBV28|TRBJ1-4|NA
CATSAHTGEKLFF
TGTGCCACCAGCGCGCACACGGGTGAAAAACTGTTTTTT
>NA|TRBV5-1|TRBJ2-7|TRBD1
CASSGPGQGSGSPYEQYF
TGCGCCAGCAGTGGGCCGGGACAGGGTTCCGGGAGCCCCTACGAGCAGTACTTC
>NA|TRBV7-9|TRBJ2-1|NA
CASSLGQGGNEQFF
TGTGCCAGCAGCTTAGGGCAGGGGGGCAATGAGCAGTTCTTC
>NA|TRBV6-1|TRBJ1-2|NA
CASSEASSTFYGYTF
TGTGCCAGCAGTGAAGCCTCCTCCACCTTCTATGGCTACACCTTC
>NA|TRBV6-5|TRBJ2-7|NA
CASSYLGEEQYF
TGTGCCAGCAGTTACCTAGGAGAGGAGCAGTACTTC
>NA|TRBV19|TRBJ2-7|TRBD2
CASRVVAGGHEQYF
TGTGCCAGTAGGGTCGTGGCGGGGGGACACGAGCAGTACTTC
>NA|TRBV5-4|TRBJ2-1|TRBD2
CAIPGGGINEQFF
TGTGCCATTCCGGGAGGAGGAATTAATGAGCAGTTCTTC
>NA|TRBV4-1|TRBJ2-5|NA
CASSQATGSVKQETQYF
TGCGCCAGCAGCCAAGCTACAGGATCGGTCAAGCAAGAGACCCAGTACTTC
>NA|TRBV4-1|TRBJ1-5|TRBD1
CASSQGGGSPLRPQHF
TGCGCCAGCAGCCAGGGAGGGGGCAGTCCACTGAGGCCCCAGCATTTT
>NA|TRBV5-1|TRBJ2-3|NA
CASSPPDGSLSTQYF
TGCGCCAGCAGCCCTCCGGACGGAAGCCTCAGTACGCAGTATTTT
>NA|TRBV4-1|TRBJ1-1|TRBD1
CASSPYLPTGSTEAFF
TGCGCCAGCAGCCCCTATCTCCCGACAGGGAGCACTGAAGCTTTCTTT
>NA|TRBV21-1|TRBJ1-2|NA
CASSKVASRAANYGYTF
TGTGCCAGCAGCAAAGTAGCTTCACGGGCAGCTAACTATGGCTACACCTTC
>NA|TRBV2|TRBJ2-3|NA
CASSEGGWVF
TGTGCCAGCAGTGAGGGGGGTTGGGTTTTT
>NA|TRBV5-3|TRBJ2-7|NA
CARSYNRPKYEQYF
TGTGCCAGAAGCTACAATCGACCGAAGTACGAGCAGTACTTC
>NA|TRBV6-6|TRBJ1-2|NA
CASSKGRVSSWNGYTF
TGTGCCAGCAGTAAGGGCAGGGTATCCTCCTGGAATGGCTACACCTTC
>NA|TRBV5-6|TRBJ1-2|NA
CASSLEAGLNYGYTF
TGTGCCAGCAGCTTGGAAGCGGGATTAAACTATGGCTACACCTTC
>NA|TRBV5-1|TRBJ2-1|TRBD1
CASTTGRRYNEQFF
TGCGCCAGCACGACAGGGAGAAGGTACAATGAGCAGTTCTTC
>NA|TRBV5-1|TRBJ1-1|NA
CASSLMGAGTEAFF
TGCGCCAGCAGCTTGATGGGGGCAGGAACTGAAGCTTTCTTT
>NA|TRBV27|TRBJ2-7|TRBD2
CASSAWTSQLYEQYF
TGTGCCAGCAGCGCCTGGACTAGCCAACTCTACGAGCAGTACTTC
>few|TRBV19|TRBJ1-1|NA
CASATGAGRRNTEAFF
TGTGCCAGTGCGACAGGCGCCGGGAGGAGGAACACTGAAGCTTTCTTT
>NA|TRBV28|TRBJ2-1|TRBD2
CASRLAGALGEQFF
TGTGCCAGCAGGCTAGCGGGAGCACTGGGTGAGCAGTTCTTC
>NA|TRBV6-5|TRBJ2-3|TRBD2
CASSTTGLASDTQYF
TGTGCCAGCAGCACCACAGGACTAGCTTCAGATACGCAGTATTTT
>NA|TRBV19|TRBJ1-4|NA
CATSRDKTSTNEKLFF
TGTGCCACCTCTAGGGACAAGACCTCAACTAATGAAAAACTGTTTTTT
>NA|TRBV10-3|TRBJ1-1|NA
CAISEFRGAMETEAFF
TGTGCCATCAGTGAGTTTAGGGGGGCAATGGAAACTGAAGCTTTCTTT
>NA|TRBV5-1|TRBJ2-1|TRBD2
CASLPGTSGYNEQFF
TGCGCCAGCCTTCCCGGGACTAGCGGGTACAATGAGCAGTTCTTC
>few|TRBV27|TRBJ1-1|NA
CASSLGLYTEAFF
TGTGCCAGCAGTTTAGGACTTTACACTGAAGCTTTCTTT
>NA|TRBV7-2|TRBJ1-5|NA
CASSLAEGSQPQHF
TGTGCCAGCAGCTTAGCGGAGGGTAGTCAGCCCCAGCATTTT
>NA|TRBV29-1|TRBJ1-2|TRBD1
CSVAQGAYGYTF
TGCAGCGTAGCCCAGGGGGCCTATGGCTACACCTTC
>NA|TRBV5-4|TRBJ1-1|TRBD1
CASSLGGRGPISNTEAFF
TGTGCCAGCAGCTTGGGGGGCAGGGGGCCTATATCGAACACTGAAGCTTTCTTT
>NA|TRBV28|TRBJ2-1|NA
CASSRRPVREQFF
TGTGCCAGCAGCCGAAGACCCGTCCGGGAGCAGTTCTTC
>NA|TRBV14|TRBJ2-7|NA
CASSQGSWVYYEQYF
TGTGCCAGCAGCCAAGGTTCGTGGGTGTACTACGAGCAGTACTTC
>NA|TRBV2|TRBJ1-5|NA
CASSIPTGMGQPQHF
TGTGCCAGCAGCATACCGACAGGAATGGGTCAGCCCCAGCATTTT
>NA|TRBV6-1|TRBJ1-3|NA
CASSDNSGNTIYF
TGTGCCAGCAGTGACAACTCTGGAAACACCATATATTTT
>NA|TRBV7-9|TRBJ2-7|NA
CASSFTGPSSYEQYF
TGTGCCAGCAGCTTTACAGGGCCCAGCTCCTACGAGCAGTACTTC
>NA|TRBV2|TRBJ2-2|TRBD1
CASRTGTGRSGELFF
TGTGCCAGCAGGACCGGGACAGGGAGATCCGGGGAGCTGTTTTTT
>NA|TRBV27|TRBJ2-2|NA
CASSLGGMAPGELFF
TGTGCCAGCAGCCTAGGGGGAATGGCACCCGGGGAGCTGTTTTTT
>NA|TRBV15|TRBJ2-7|NA
CATSRDVGPGNKYF
NA
>NA|TRBV2|TRBJ1-3|NA
CASSADSAAYF
TGTGCCAGCAGCGCGGACTCCGCAGCATATTTT
>NA|TRBV19|TRBJ2-2|TRBD1
CASRLPRTGGYELFF
TGTGCCAGTCGACTCCCTCGGACAGGGGGCTACGAACTGTTTTTT
>NA|TRBV15|TRBJ2-1|TRBD1
CATSREGQTYNEQFF
TGTGCCACCAGCAGAGAGGGACAGACCTACAATGAGCAGTTCTTC
>once|TRBV7-9|TRBJ1-4|NA
CASSHSGAPGEKLFF
TGTGCCAGCAGCCACTCGGGCGCACCGGGAGAAAAACTGTTTTTT
>NA|TRBV9|TRBJ2-3|NA
CASSVASADTQYF
TGTGCCAGCAGCGTAGCAAGTGCAGATACGCAGTATTTT